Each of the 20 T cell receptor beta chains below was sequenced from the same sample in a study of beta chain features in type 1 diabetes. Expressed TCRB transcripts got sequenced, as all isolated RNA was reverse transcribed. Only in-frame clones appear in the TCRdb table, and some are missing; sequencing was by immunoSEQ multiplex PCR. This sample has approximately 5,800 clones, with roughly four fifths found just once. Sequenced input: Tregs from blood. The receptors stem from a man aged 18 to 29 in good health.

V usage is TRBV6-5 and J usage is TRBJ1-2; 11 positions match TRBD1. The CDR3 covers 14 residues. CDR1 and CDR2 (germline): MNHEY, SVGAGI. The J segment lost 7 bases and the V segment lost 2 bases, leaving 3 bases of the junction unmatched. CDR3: CASSYRTGGPGYTF. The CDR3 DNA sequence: TGTGCCAGCAGTTACCGGACAGGGGGCCCTGGCTACACCTTC.

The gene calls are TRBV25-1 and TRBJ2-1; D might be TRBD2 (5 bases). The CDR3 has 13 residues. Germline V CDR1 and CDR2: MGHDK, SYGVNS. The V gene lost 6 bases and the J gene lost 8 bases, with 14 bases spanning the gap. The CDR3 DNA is TGTGCCAGCAGAACAGAGGGCAAGTATGAGCAGTTCTTC. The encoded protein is CASRTEGKYEQFF.

This CDR3 is CAWSPQSDQPQHF. The CDR3 DNA reads as TGTGCCTGGAGTCCACAGTCGGATCAGCCCCAGCATTTT. The chain couples TRBV30 to TRBJ1-5; D not certain. Trimming removed 2 bases from V and 5 bases from J, with 10 bases in between. The CDR3 is made up of 13 amino acids. Germline loops: CDR1 GTSNPN, CDR2 SVGIG (reference sequence).

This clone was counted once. DNA of the CDR3: TGTGCCAGCAGTATGGACAGGGTGGATGAAAAACTGTTTTTT. It translates to CASSMDRVDEKLFF. The V and J genes are TRBV6-1 and TRBJ1-4, with TRBD1 matching over 8 bases. The germline V gene has CDR1 MNHNS and CDR2 SASEGT. The CDR3 runs 14 residues. Trimming at V came to 5 bases and at J to 6 bases, leaving 5 bases not matched to a gene.

The CDR3 sequence is CASRGPPGPKKGGVGEQYF. CDR3 nucleotide sequence: TGTGCCAGCAGAGGACCTCCGGGACCGAAAAAGGGGGGGGTGGGGGAGCAGTACTTC. The V gene is TRBV28, the J gene TRBJ2-5; D may be TRBD2 (7 bases). Trimming took 6 bases from V and 11 from J, leaving 37 bases between them. The CDR3 covers 19 residues. Per the germline V gene, CDR1 is MDHEN and CDR2 is SYDVKM.

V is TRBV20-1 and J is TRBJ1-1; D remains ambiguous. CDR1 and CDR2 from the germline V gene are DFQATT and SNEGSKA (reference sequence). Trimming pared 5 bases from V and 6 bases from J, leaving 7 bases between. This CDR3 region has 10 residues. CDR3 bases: TGCAGTGCTTTATCCCCTGAAGCTTTCTTT. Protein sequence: CSALSPEAFF.

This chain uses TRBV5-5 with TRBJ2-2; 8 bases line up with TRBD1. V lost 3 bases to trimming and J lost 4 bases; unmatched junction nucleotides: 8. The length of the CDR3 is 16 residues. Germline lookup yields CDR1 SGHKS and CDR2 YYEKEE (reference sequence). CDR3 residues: CASSSPGQEGTGELFF. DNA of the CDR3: TGTGCCAGCAGCTCACCGGGACAGGAGGGCACCGGGGAGCTGTTTTTT.

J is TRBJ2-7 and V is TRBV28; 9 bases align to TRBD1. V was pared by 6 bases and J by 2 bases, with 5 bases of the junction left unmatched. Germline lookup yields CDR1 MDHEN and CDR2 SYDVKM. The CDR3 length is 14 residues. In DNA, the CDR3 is TGTGCCAGCAGAAGGACAGGGGTGCCCTACGAGCAGTACTTC. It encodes CASRRTGVPYEQYF.

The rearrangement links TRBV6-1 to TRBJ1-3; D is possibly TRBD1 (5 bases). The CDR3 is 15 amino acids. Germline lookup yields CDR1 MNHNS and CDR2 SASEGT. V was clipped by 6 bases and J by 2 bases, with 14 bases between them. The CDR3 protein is CASSGQGFAGNTIYF. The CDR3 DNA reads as TGTGCCAGCAGCGGTCAGGGTTTCGCTGGAAACACCATATATTTT.

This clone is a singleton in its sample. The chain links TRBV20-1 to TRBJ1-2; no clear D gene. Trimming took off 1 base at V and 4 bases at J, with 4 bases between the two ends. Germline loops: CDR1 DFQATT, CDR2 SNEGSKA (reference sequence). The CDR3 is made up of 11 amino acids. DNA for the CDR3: TGCAGTGCTAGAGCCCGCTATGGCTACACCTTC. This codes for CSARARYGYTF.

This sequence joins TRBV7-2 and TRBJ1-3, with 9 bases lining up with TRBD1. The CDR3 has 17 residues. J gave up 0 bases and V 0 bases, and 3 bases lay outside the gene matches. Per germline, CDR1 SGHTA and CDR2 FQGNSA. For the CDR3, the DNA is TGTGCCAGCAGCTTAGCAGGACAGGGGACCTCTGGAAACACCATATATTTT. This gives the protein CASSLAGQGTSGNTIYF.

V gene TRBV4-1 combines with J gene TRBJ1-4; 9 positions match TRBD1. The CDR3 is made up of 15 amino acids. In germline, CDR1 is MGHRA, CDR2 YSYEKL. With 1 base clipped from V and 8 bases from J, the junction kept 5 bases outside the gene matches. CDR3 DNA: TGCGCCAGCAGCCAAGCCGGGACAGGGAAGGAAAAACTGTTTTTT. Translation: CASSQAGTGKEKLFF.

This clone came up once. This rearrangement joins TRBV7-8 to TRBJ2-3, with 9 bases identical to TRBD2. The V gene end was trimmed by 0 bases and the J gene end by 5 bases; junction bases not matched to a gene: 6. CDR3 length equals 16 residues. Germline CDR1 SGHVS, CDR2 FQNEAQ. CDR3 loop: CASSLALAGVGDTQYF. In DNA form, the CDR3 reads TGTGCCAGCAGCTTAGCCTTAGCGGGGGTGGGAGATACGCAGTATTTT. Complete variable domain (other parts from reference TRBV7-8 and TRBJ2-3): GAGVSQSPRYKVAKRGQDVALRCDPISGHVSLFWYQQALGQGPEFLTYFQNEAQLDKSGLPSDRFFAERPEGSVSTLKIQRTQQEDSAVYLCASSLALAGVGDTQYFGPGTRLTVL.

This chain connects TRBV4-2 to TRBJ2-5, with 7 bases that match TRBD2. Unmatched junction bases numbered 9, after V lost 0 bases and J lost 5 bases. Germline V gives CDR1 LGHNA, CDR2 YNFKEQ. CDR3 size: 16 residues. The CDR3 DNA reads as TGTGCCAGCAGCCAAGATTGGGGGGACGGGGGGGAGACCCAGTACTTC. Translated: CASSQDWGDGGETQYF.

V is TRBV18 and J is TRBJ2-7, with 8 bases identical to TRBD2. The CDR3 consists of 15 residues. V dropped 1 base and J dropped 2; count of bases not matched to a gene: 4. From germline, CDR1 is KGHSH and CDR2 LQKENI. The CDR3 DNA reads TGTGCCAGCTCACCACGGTTAGCGGGGACCTACGAGCAGTACTTC. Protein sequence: CASSPRLAGTYEQYF.

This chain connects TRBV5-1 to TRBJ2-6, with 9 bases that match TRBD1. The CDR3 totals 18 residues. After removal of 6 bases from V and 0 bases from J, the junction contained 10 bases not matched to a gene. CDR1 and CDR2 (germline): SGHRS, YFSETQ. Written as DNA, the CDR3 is TGCGCCAGCATCGGAGTAAGGACAGGGGACTCTGGGGCCAACGTCCTGACTTTC. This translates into CASIGVRTGDSGANVLTF.

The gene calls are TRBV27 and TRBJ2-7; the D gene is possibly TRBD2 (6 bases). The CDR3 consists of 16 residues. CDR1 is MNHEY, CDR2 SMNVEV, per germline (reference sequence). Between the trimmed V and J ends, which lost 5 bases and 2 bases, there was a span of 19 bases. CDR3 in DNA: TGTGCCAGCAGTAAAGGGCCGGGACTGTCAACCTACGAGCAGTACTTC. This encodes CASSKGPGLSTYEQYF.

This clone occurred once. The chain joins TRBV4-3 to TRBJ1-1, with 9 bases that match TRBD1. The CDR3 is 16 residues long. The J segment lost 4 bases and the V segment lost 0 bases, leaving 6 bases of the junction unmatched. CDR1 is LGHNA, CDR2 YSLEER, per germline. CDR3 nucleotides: TGCGCCAGCAGCCAAGATCCCGGGACAGGGCTCACTGAAGCTTTCTTT. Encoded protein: CASSQDPGTGLTEAFF.

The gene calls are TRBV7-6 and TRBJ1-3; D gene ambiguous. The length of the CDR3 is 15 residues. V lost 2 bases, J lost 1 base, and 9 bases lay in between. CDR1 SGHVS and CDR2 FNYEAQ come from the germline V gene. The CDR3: CASSLNLNSGNTIYF. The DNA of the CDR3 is TGTGCCAGCAGCTTAAATCTTAATTCTGGAAACACCATATATTTT.

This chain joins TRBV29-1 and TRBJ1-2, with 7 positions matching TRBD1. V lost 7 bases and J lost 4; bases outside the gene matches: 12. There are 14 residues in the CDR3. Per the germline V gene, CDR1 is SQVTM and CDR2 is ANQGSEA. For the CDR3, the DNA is TGCAGCGCCTCCTCGGGGACAGTAACCTATGGCTACACCTTC. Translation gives CSASSGTVTYGYTF. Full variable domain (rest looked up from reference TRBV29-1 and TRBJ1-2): SAVISQKPSRDICQRGTSLTIQCQVDSQVTMMFWYRQQPGQSLTLIATANQGSEATYESGFVIDKFPISRPNLTFSTLTVSNMSPEDSSIYLCSASSGTVTYGYTFGSGTRLTVV.